This T cell receptor (beta chain) was documented in a study of cytomegalovirus exposure and HLA in healthy donors. Study-wide results and limits: Through in vitro validation, three CMV-associated chains were shown to be specific for CMV antigens.

Germline trimming cut 2 bases from V and 1 base from J; bases unmatched to any gene: 1. Per germline, CDR1 MNHNS and CDR2 SASEGT. The CDR3 is made up of 15 amino acids. This clone came up a few times. The antigen is undetermined. Other nucleotide sequences from this sample produce the same CDR3. The PCR contained 60 Vbeta and 13 Jbeta primers. This table comes from immunoSEQ multiplex PCR, and its TCRdb copy is limited to in-frame clones, with some not included. The sample consists of around 130,000 clones, approximately 80% of them appearing once. The gene calls are TRBV6-1 and TRBJ2-1; 8 nucleotides align to TRBD2. The sample was PBMCs. This clonotype was sampled from a boy between 2 and 10 years old in good health and CMV-seronegative. The CDR3 reads CASSELAGSYNEQFF. The CDR3 region has the DNA TGTGCCAGCAGTGAACTAGCGGGTTCCTACAATGAGCAGTTCTTC.